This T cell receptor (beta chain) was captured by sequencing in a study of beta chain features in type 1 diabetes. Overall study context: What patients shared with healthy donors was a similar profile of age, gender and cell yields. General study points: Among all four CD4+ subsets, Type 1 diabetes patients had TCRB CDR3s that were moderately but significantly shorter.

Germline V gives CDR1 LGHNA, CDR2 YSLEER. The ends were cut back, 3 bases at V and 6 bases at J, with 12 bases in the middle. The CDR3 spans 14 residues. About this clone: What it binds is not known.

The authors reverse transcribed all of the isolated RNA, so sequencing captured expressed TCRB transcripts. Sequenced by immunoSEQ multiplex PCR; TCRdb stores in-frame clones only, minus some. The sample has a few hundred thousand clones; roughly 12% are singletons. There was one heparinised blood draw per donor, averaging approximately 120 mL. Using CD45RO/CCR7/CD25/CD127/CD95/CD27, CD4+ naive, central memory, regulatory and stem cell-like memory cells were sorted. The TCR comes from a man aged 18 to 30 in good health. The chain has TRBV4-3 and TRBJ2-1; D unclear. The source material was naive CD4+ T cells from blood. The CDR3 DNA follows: TGCGCCAGCAGCCATCAACGTCAGGTCAATGAGCAGTTCTTC. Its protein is CASSHQRQVNEQFF.